Listed below are T cell receptor beta chains from one sample, sequenced in a study of OX40 agonist ivuxolimab in advanced cancers. Data came from immunoSEQ multiplex PCR; TCRdb stores just in-frame clones and leaves some out. Of approximately 100,000 clones listed, about 91% are singletons. This specimen was CD4+ or CD8+ T cells sorted from blood, taken in a trial of the OX40 agonist ivuxolimab. The receptor set was obtained from an adult with an advanced solid tumor such as melanoma, head and neck, liver or kidney cancer. Each CDR3 is given with its conserved first and last residue. Each record gives: CDR3 protein, CDR3 DNA, D gene, J gene, V gene, clone size. A D gene is named only where the DNA matches it firmly. For some rows the clone size is stated as once, few or many, or as a class when expanded; others skip it.

CDR3aa: CASTSGGTYNEQFF; CDR3nt: TGCGCCAGCACTAGCGGGGGAACCTACAATGAGCAGTTCTTC; d_gene: TRBD2; j_gene: TRBJ2-1; v_gene: TRBV5-1; abundance: NA
CDR3aa: CASSGAGTYLTGELFF; CDR3nt: TGTGCCAGCAGTGGCGCCGGGACCTATCTCACCGGGGAGCTGTTTTTT; d_gene: NA; j_gene: TRBJ2-2; v_gene: TRBV2; abundance: NA
CDR3aa: CASSYMTAPGYEQYF; CDR3nt: TGTGCCAGCAGTTACATGACGGCCCCCGGCTACGAGCAGTACTTC; d_gene: NA; j_gene: TRBJ2-7; v_gene: TRBV6-5; abundance: once
CDR3aa: CSAVPGGTDTQYF; CDR3nt: TGCAGCGCGGTCCCAGGGGGCACAGATACGCAGTATTTT; d_gene: NA; j_gene: TRBJ2-3; v_gene: TRBV29-1; abundance: NA
CDR3aa: CASSYRRGHSSWGNQPQHF; CDR3nt: TGTGCCAGCAGTTACCGCAGGGGCCACTCATCTTGGGGCAATCAGCCCCAGCATTTT; d_gene: NA; j_gene: TRBJ1-5; v_gene: TRBV2; abundance: few
CDR3aa: CASSLTGLDTEAFF; CDR3nt: TGTGCCAGCAGTCTCACAGGTTTGGACACTGAAGCTTTCTTT; d_gene: NA; j_gene: TRBJ1-1; v_gene: TRBV6-1; abundance: NA
CDR3aa: CASRSQAGTSYEQYF; CDR3nt: TGTGCCAGCAGGTCCCAAGCGGGAACCTCCTACGAGCAGTACTTC; d_gene: TRBD2; j_gene: TRBJ2-7; v_gene: TRBV27; abundance: NA
CDR3aa: CASRTGGATNEKLFF; CDR3nt: TGTGCCAGTCGGACAGGGGGCGCGACTAATGAAAAACTGTTTTTT; d_gene: TRBD1; j_gene: TRBJ1-4; v_gene: TRBV6-1; abundance: NA
CDR3aa: CASSVAGGGDTQYF; CDR3nt: TGTGCCAGCAGCGTAGCCGGGGGCGGAGATACGCAGTATTTT; d_gene: NA; j_gene: TRBJ2-3; v_gene: TRBV9; abundance: NA
CDR3aa: CASSDGTGGADTQYF; CDR3nt: TGTGCCAGCAGTGACGGGACAGGGGGCGCAGATACGCAGTATTTT; d_gene: TRBD1; j_gene: TRBJ2-3; v_gene: TRBV6-4; abundance: NA
CDR3aa: CASSTAGGTDTQYF; CDR3nt: TGTGCCAGTAGTACTGCGGGAGGAACAGATACGCAGTATTTT; d_gene: TRBD2; j_gene: TRBJ2-3; v_gene: TRBV19; abundance: once
CDR3aa: CASSMGQADTDTQYF; CDR3nt: TGTGCCAGTAGTATGGGACAGGCTGACACAGATACGCAGTATTTT; d_gene: TRBD1; j_gene: TRBJ2-3; v_gene: TRBV19; abundance: once
CDR3aa: CASSPWPNIQYF; CDR3nt: TGTGCCAGCAGTCCCTGGCCGAACATTCAGTACTTC; d_gene: NA; j_gene: TRBJ2-4; v_gene: TRBV2; abundance: NA
CDR3aa: CASRLAGGRTEAFF; CDR3nt: TGTGCAAGTCGCTTAGCGGGGGGGCGGACTGAAGCTTTCTTT; d_gene: NA; j_gene: TRBJ1-1; v_gene: TRBV12-2; abundance: NA
CDR3aa: CASSLAQGAVQPQHF; CDR3nt: TGTGCCAGCAGCTTAGCCCAGGGGGCGGTTCAGCCCCAGCATTTT; d_gene: TRBD1; j_gene: TRBJ1-5; v_gene: TRBV5-8; abundance: NA
CDR3aa: CASSDRETQYF; CDR3nt: TGTGCCAGTAGTGATCGCGAGACCCAGTACTTC; d_gene: NA; j_gene: TRBJ2-5; v_gene: TRBV19; abundance: NA
CDR3aa: CASSLFLASTDTQYF; CDR3nt: TGTGCCAGCAGCTTATTCCTAGCTAGCACAGATACGCAGTATTTT; d_gene: NA; j_gene: TRBJ2-3; v_gene: TRBV11-2; abundance: NA
CDR3aa: CASSIGTGNTEAFF; CDR3nt: TGTGCCAGTAGTATAGGGACAGGGAACACTGAAGCTTTCTTT; d_gene: TRBD1; j_gene: TRBJ1-1; v_gene: TRBV19; abundance: once
CDR3aa: CASSPGVDRGNTIYF; CDR3nt: TGTGCCAGCAGCCCAGGGGTGGATCGTGGAAACACCATATATTTT; d_gene: NA; j_gene: TRBJ1-3; v_gene: TRBV7-3; abundance: NA
CDR3aa: CASSVTAGGEGEQYF; CDR3nt: TGTGCCAGCAGCGTTACGGCAGGGGGCGAAGGCGAGCAGTACTTC; d_gene: TRBD1; j_gene: TRBJ2-7; v_gene: TRBV5-6; abundance: NA
CDR3aa: CASSLTAQLMNTEAFF; CDR3nt: TGTGCCAGCAGCTTAACCGCCCAGTTGATGAACACTGAAGCTTTCTTT; d_gene: NA; j_gene: TRBJ1-1; v_gene: TRBV11-3; abundance: NA
CDR3aa: CASSYSRVATNEKLFF; CDR3nt: TGTGCCAGCAGTTACTCGAGGGTTGCAACTAATGAAAAACTGTTTTTT; d_gene: NA; j_gene: TRBJ1-4; v_gene: TRBV6-5; abundance: NA
CDR3aa: CASSSGPNSYNEQFF; CDR3nt: TGTGCCAGCAGCTCGGGACCGAACTCCTACAATGAGCAGTTCTTC; d_gene: NA; j_gene: TRBJ2-1; v_gene: TRBV13; abundance: NA
CDR3aa: CAWSGTGGNQPQHF; CDR3nt: TGTGCCTGGTCCGGGACAGGGGGGAATCAGCCCCAGCATTTT; d_gene: TRBD1; j_gene: TRBJ1-5; v_gene: TRBV30; abundance: NA
CDR3aa: CASSSFGVGIANTIYF; CDR3nt: TGTGCCAGCAGCTCCTTCGGTGTAGGGATCGCAAACACCATATATTTT; d_gene: NA; j_gene: TRBJ1-3; v_gene: TRBV9; abundance: NA
CDR3aa: CASSPNDRVLFF; CDR3nt: TGTGCCAGCTCACCAAACGACAGGGTGCTGTTTTTT; d_gene: TRBD1; j_gene: TRBJ1-4; v_gene: TRBV18; abundance: NA
CDR3aa: CAWSSSTNEKLFF; CDR3nt: TGTGCCTGGAGCAGTTCAACTAATGAAAAACTGTTTTTT; d_gene: NA; j_gene: TRBJ1-4; v_gene: TRBV30; abundance: NA
CDR3aa: CASRGFNSPLHF; CDR3nt: TGTGCCAGCAGGGGCTTCAATTCACCCCTCCACTTT; d_gene: NA; j_gene: TRBJ1-6; v_gene: TRBV6-6; abundance: few
CDR3aa: CATSRQDGINEQYF; CDR3nt: TGTGCCACCTCACGCCAGGACGGTATTAACGAGCAGTACTTC; d_gene: NA; j_gene: TRBJ2-7; v_gene: TRBV27; abundance: NA
CDR3aa: CASSEYRGYGYTF; CDR3nt: TGTGCCAGCAGTGAGTACAGGGGATATGGCTACACCTTC; d_gene: TRBD1; j_gene: TRBJ1-2; v_gene: TRBV2; abundance: NA
CDR3aa: CASSERSRGANYGYTF; CDR3nt: TGTGCCAGCAGCGAGAGGTCGAGAGGGGCTAACTATGGCTACACCTTC; d_gene: NA; j_gene: TRBJ1-2; v_gene: TRBV11-1; abundance: NA
CDR3aa: CASSLAGTGGNEQFF; CDR3nt: TGTGCCAGCAGCCTGGCCGGGACAGGGGGCAATGAGCAGTTCTTC; d_gene: TRBD1; j_gene: TRBJ2-1; v_gene: TRBV7-6; abundance: NA
CDR3aa: CASSPEGRDFPEKLFF; CDR3nt: TGCGCCAGCAGCCCCGAGGGGCGGGATTTTCCTGAAAAACTGTTTTTT; d_gene: NA; j_gene: TRBJ1-4; v_gene: TRBV5-1; abundance: NA
CDR3aa: CASSFPRSSYNEQFF; CDR3nt: TGTGCCAGCAGCTTTCCCAGGAGCTCCTACAATGAGCAGTTCTTC; d_gene: NA; j_gene: TRBJ2-1; v_gene: TRBV5-4; abundance: NA
CDR3aa: CASSLVGSTDTQYF; CDR3nt: TGCGCCAGCAGCTTGGTGGGGTCCACAGATACGCAGTATTTT; d_gene: NA; j_gene: TRBJ2-3; v_gene: TRBV5-1; abundance: NA
CDR3aa: CSGQGSDGYTF; CDR3nt: TGCAGCGGTCAGGGTTCTGATGGCTACACCTTC; d_gene: NA; j_gene: TRBJ1-2; v_gene: TRBV29-1; abundance: NA
CDR3aa: CASSQRTDFYEQYF; CDR3nt: TGTGCCAGCAGCCAAAGGACAGACTTCTACGAGCAGTACTTC; d_gene: NA; j_gene: TRBJ2-7; v_gene: TRBV27; abundance: NA